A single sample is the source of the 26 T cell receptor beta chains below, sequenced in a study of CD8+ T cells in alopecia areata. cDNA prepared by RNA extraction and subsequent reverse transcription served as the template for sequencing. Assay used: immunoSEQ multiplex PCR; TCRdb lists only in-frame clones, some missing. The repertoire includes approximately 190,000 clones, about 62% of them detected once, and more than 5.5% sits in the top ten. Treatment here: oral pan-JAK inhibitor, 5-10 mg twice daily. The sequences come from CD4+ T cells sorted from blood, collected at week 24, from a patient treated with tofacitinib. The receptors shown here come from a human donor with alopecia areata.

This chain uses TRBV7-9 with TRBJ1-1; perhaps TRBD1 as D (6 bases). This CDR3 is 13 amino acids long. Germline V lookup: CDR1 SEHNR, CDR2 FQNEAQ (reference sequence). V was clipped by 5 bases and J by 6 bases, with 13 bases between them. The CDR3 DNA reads TGTGCCAGCAGCCTTCGACAGGTGTCTGAAGCTTTCTTT. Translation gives CASSLRQVSEAFF.

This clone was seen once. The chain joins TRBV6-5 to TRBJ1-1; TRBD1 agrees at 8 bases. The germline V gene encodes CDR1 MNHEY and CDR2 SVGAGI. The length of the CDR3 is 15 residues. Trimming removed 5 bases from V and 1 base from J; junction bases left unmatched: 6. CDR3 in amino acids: CASSAQGGANTEAFF. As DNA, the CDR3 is TGTGCCAGCAGTGCACAGGGGGGGGCGAACACTGAAGCTTTCTTT.

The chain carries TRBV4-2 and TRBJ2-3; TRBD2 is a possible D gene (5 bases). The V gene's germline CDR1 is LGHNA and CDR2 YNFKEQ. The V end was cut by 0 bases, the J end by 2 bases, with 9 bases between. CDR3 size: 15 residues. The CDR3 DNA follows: TGTGCCAGCAGCCAAGAGAGGGTGGACACAGATACGCAGTATTTT. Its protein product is CASSQERVDTDTQYF.

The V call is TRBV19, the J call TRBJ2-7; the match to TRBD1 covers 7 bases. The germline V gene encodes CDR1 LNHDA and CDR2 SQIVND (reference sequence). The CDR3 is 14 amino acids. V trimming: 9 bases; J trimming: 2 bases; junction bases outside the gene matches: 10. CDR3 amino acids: CASQETGFTYEQYF. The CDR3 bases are TGTGCCAGCCAAGAGACAGGGTTCACCTACGAGCAGTACTTC.

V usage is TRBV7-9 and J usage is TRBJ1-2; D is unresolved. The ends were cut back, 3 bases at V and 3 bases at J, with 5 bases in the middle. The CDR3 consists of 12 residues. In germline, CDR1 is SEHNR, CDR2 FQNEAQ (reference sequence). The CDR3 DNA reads TGTGCCAGCAGCTTCTCGGACTATGGCTACACCTTC. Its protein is CASSFSDYGYTF.

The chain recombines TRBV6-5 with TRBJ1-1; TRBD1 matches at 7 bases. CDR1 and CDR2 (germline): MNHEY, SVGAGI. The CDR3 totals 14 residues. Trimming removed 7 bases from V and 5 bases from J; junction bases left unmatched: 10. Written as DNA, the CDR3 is TGTGCCAGCAATCGACAGGGAAGAAGTACTGAAGCTTTCTTT. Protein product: CASNRQGRSTEAFF.

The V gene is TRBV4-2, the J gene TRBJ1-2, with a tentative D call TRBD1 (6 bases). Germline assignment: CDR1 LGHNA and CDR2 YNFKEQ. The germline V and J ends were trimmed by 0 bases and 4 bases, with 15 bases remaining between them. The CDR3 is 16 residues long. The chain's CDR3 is CASSQDFGGRAYGYTF. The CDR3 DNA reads TGTGCCAGCAGCCAAGATTTCGGGGGCCGGGCCTATGGCTACACCTTC.

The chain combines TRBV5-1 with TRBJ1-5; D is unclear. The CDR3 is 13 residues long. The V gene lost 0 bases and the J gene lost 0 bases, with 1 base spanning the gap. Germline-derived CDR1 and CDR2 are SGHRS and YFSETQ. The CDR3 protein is CASSLASNQPQHF. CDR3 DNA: TGCGCCAGCAGCTTGGCTAGCAATCAGCCCCAGCATTTT.

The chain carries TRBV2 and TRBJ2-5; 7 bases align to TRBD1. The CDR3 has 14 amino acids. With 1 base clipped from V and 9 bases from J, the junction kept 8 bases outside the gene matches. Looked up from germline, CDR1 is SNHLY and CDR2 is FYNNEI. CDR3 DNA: TGTGCCAGCAGTGAAGAAGGGGGCCCGGTCCCCCAGTACTTC. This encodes CASSEEGGPVPQYF.

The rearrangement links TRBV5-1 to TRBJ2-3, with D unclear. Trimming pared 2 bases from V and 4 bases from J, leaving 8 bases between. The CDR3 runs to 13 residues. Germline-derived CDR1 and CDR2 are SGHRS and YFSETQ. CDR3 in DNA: TGCGCCAGCAGCTTCGGTGAGGCAGATACGCAGTATTTT. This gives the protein CASSFGEADTQYF. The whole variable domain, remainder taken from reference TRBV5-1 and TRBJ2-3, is KAGVTQTPRYLIKTRGQQVTLSCSPISGHRSVSWYQQTPGQGLQFLFEYFSETQRNKGNFPGRFSGRQFSNSRSEMNVSTLELGDSALYLCASSFGEADTQYFGPGTRLTVL.

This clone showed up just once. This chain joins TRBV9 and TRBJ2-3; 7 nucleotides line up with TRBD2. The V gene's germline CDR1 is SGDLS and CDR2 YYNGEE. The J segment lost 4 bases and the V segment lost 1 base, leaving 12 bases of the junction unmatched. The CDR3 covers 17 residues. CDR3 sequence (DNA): TGTGCCAGCAGCGTAACTCCACTAGCGACGAAATCAGATACGCAGTATTTT. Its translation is CASSVTPLATKSDTQYF.

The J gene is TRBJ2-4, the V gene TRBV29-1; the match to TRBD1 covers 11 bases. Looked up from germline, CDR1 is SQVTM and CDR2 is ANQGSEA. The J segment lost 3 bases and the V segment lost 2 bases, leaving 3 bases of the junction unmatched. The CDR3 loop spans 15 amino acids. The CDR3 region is CSVERGTGGKNIQYF. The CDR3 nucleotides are TGCAGCGTTGAAAGAGGGACAGGGGGCAAAAACATTCAGTACTTC.

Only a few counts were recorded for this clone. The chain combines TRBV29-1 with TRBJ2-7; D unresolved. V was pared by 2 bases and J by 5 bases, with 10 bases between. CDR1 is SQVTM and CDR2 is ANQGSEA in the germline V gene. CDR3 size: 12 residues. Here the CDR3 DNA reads TGCAGCGTTGAACAGTTTGGTAACGAGCAGTACTTC. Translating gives CSVEQFGNEQYF.

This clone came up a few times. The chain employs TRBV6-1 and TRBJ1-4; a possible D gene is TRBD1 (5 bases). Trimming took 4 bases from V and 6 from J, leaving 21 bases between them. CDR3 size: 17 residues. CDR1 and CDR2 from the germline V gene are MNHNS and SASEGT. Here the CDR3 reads CASSGPGTDLYYEKLFF. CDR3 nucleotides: TGTGCCAGCAGTGGCCCGGGGACGGACCTGTATTATGAAAAACTGTTTTTT.

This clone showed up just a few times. CDR3 in DNA: TGTGCCAGCAGAAAAGACAGGGTCGGCTACACCTTC. Protein product: CASRKDRVGYTF. The chain couples TRBV6-6 to TRBJ1-2, with TRBD1 identical over 7 bases. The CDR3 spans 12 residues. Trimming took 6 bases from V and 8 from J; bases not matched to a gene: 6. The germline CDR1 and CDR2 sequences are MNHNY and SVGAGI (reference sequence).

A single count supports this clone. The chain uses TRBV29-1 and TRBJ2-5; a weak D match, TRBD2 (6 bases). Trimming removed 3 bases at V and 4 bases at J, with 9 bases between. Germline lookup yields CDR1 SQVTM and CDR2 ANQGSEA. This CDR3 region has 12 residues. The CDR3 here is CSVDPGGETQYF. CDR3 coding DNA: TGCAGCGTTGATCCCGGGGGAGAGACCCAGTACTTC.

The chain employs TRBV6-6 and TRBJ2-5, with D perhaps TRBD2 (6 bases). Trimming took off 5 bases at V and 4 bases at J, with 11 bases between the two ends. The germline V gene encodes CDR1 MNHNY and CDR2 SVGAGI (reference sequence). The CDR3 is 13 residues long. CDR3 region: CASSNRGTETQYF. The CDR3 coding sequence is TGTGCCAGCAGTAACCGGGGGACAGAGACCCAGTACTTC.

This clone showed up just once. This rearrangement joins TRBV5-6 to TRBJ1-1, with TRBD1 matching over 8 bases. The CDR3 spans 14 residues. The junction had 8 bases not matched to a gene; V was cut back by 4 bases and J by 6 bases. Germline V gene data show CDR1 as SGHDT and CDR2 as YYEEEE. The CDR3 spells CASSRDRGIPEAFF. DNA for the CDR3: TGTGCCAGCAGCAGAGACAGGGGTATCCCTGAAGCTTTCTTT.

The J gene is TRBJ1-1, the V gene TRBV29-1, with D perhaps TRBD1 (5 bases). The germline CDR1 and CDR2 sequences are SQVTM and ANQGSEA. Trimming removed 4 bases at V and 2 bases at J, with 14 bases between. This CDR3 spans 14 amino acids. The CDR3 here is CSVARDSSNTEAFF. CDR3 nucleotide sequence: TGCAGCGTTGCTAGGGACTCCTCTAACACTGAAGCTTTCTTT.

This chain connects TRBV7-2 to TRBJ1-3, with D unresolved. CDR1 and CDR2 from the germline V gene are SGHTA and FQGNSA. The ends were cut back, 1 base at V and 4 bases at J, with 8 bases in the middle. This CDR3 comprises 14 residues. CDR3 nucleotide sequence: TGTGCCAGCAGCTTAGGGAGTACGGGAAACACCATATATTTT. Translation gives CASSLGSTGNTIYF.

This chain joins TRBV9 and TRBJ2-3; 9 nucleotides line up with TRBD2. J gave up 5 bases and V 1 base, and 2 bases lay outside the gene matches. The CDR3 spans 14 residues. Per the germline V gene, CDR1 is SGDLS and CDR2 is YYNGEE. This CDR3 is CASSVRLAEDTQYF. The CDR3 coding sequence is TGTGCCAGCAGCGTAAGACTAGCGGAAGATACGCAGTATTTT.

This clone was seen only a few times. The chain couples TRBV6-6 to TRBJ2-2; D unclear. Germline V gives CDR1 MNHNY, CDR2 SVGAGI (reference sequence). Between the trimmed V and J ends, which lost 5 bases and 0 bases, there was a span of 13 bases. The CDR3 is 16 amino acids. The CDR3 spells CASSAGPATNTGELFF. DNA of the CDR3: TGTGCCAGCAGTGCTGGCCCCGCCACGAACACCGGGGAGCTGTTTTTT.

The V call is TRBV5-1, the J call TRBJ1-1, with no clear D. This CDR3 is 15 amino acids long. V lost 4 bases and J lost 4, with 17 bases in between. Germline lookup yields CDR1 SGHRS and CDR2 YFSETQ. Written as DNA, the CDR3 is TGCGCCAGCAGCCCGACCGGGCATCGGGGCACTGAAGCTTTCTTT. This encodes CASSPTGHRGTEAFF.

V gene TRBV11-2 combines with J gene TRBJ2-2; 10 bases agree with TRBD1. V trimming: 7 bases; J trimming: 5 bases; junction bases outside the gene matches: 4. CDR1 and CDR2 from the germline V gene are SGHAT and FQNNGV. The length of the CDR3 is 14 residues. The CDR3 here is CASTRDRGTGELFF. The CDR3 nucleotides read TGTGCCAGCACTAGGGACAGGGGAACCGGGGAGCTGTTTTTT.

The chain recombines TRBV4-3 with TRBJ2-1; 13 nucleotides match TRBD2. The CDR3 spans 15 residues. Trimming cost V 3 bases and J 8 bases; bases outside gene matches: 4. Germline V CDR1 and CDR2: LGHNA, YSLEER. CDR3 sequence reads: CASSQGLAGNDEQFF. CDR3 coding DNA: TGCGCCAGCAGCCAGGGACTAGCGGGAAACGATGAGCAGTTCTTC.

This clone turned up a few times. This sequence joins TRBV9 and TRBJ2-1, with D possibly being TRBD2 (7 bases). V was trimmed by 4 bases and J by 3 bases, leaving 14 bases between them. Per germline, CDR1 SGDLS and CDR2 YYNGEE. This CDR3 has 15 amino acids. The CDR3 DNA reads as TGTGCCAGCAGCCCATTGGGGGGGCACTACAATGAGCAGTTCTTC. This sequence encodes CASSPLGGHYNEQFF.